Below are 22 T cell receptor beta chains sequenced from a single sample in a study of CD8+ T cells in alopecia areata. Reverse transcribed after extraction, RNA yielded cDNA as the sequencing template. Some clones are missing from TCRdb's copy, which holds only in-frame ones; the method was immunoSEQ multiplex PCR. The table includes 150,000 to 200,000 clones, 63% detected once. The sequencing here drew on CD4+ T cells sorted from blood, taken at week 0. The receptors were sampled from a human donor with alopecia areata.

This clone was seen a handful of times. The genes are TRBV18 and TRBJ2-7; TRBD1 aligns across 9 bases. The germline CDR1 and CDR2 sequences are KGHSH and LQKENI. The CDR3 runs to 13 residues. V was clipped by 3 bases and J by 5 bases; unmatched bases: 2. CDR3 in DNA: TGTGCCAGCTCACCGGGACAGGGTAACGAGCAGTACTTC. Its translation is CASSPGQGNEQYF.

The rearrangement links TRBV4-3 to TRBJ2-7, with TRBD2 as a possible D gene (6 bases). Looked up from germline, CDR1 is LGHNA and CDR2 is YSLEER. This CDR3 has 14 residues. Trimming took 1 base from V and 1 from J, leaving 8 bases between them. DNA for the CDR3: TGCGCCAGCAGCCAAGGACTAGGGTCCTACGAGCAGTACTTC. This gives the protein CASSQGLGSYEQYF.

The genes are TRBV7-9 and TRBJ1-6; D is ambiguous. Trimming removed 7 bases at V and 0 bases at J, with 7 bases between. CDR1 is SEHNR, CDR2 FQNEAQ, per germline (reference sequence). This CDR3 has 14 amino acids. This CDR3 is CASTKSSYNSPLHF. Written as DNA, the CDR3 is TGTGCCAGCACAAAGAGCTCCTATAATTCACCCCTCCACTTT.

This clone was picked up a small number of times. This CDR3 is also generated by other DNA sequences in the sample. The chain employs TRBV7-9 and TRBJ2-7; D remains unclear. Trimming took off 5 bases at V and 5 bases at J, with 4 bases between the two ends. CDR3 length equals 10 residues. Germline V CDR1 and CDR2: SEHNR, FQNEAQ (reference sequence). The CDR3 nucleotides read TGTGCCAGCAGCGGTAACGAGCAGTACTTC. It specifies CASSGNEQYF.

This clone showed up just a few times. This chain connects TRBV30 to TRBJ2-1; possible D gene TRBD2, 5 bases. The V and J ends lost 2 bases and 7 bases respectively, with 15 bases between them. CDR1 is GTSNPN and CDR2 is SVGIG in the germline V gene (reference sequence). The CDR3 length is 14 residues. The CDR3 reads CAWSISIGGNEQFF. Here the CDR3 DNA reads TGTGCCTGGAGTATTTCCATCGGCGGGAATGAGCAGTTCTTC.

The chain recombines TRBV7-9 with TRBJ2-1; weak D call: TRBD2 (6 bases). CDR1 and CDR2 from the germline V gene are SEHNR and FQNEAQ (reference sequence). V lost 4 bases and J lost 1, with 14 bases in between. This CDR3 spans 16 amino acids. The CDR3: CASSSGLRGSYNEQFF. For the CDR3, the DNA is TGTGCCAGCAGCTCCGGGCTGCGGGGATCCTACAATGAGCAGTTCTTC.

The chain couples TRBV29-1 to TRBJ1-4, with D perhaps TRBD1 (5 bases). The CDR3 totals 14 residues. V lost 6 bases, J lost 8 bases, and 19 bases lay in between. Germline lookup yields CDR1 SQVTM and CDR2 ANQGSEA. The CDR3 sequence: CSVSDRRTEEKLFF. CDR3 DNA sequence: TGCAGCGTGTCCGACAGACGGACGGAGGAAAAACTGTTTTTT.

This chain connects TRBV7-2 to TRBJ1-6; a weak D match, TRBD1 (5 bases). CDR3 length equals 12 residues. The germline V gene has CDR1 SGHTA and CDR2 FQGNSA. Trimming took 2 bases from V and 14 from J, leaving 10 bases between them. CDR3 bases: TGTGCCAGCAGCTTACCCTTGGGGGCCCTCCACTTT. Protein: CASSLPLGALHF.

This sequence joins TRBV30 and TRBJ1-1; D is perhaps TRBD1 (5 bases). This CDR3 comprises 13 residues. Germline V gives CDR1 GTSNPN, CDR2 SVGIG (reference sequence). The ends were cut back, 6 bases at V and 1 base at J, with 12 bases in the middle. CDR3 sequence (DNA): TGTGCCTGCACAAAAGGGGCGAACACTGAAGCTTTCTTT. Protein: CACTKGANTEAFF.

The rearrangement joins TRBV30 to TRBJ2-2, with a possible D match to TRBD1 (5 bases). This CDR3 is built from 15 residues. Trimming stripped 1 base from V and 5 bases from J, with 14 bases between. Looked up from germline, CDR1 is GTSNPN and CDR2 is SVGIG (reference sequence). CDR3 amino acids: CAWSEGSYPTGELFF. The DNA of the CDR3 is TGTGCCTGGAGTGAGGGGTCATACCCAACCGGGGAGCTGTTTTTT.

The chain carries TRBV7-2 and TRBJ2-3; D is possibly TRBD2 (7 bases). Trimming removed 5 bases at V and 2 bases at J, with 11 bases between. CDR3 size: 14 residues. Germline CDR1 reads SGHTA; CDR2 reads FQGNSA. CDR3 loop: CASSRGAYTDTQYF. As DNA, the CDR3 is TGTGCCAGCAGCCGGGGGGCCTACACAGATACGCAGTATTTT.

The chain combines TRBV30 with TRBJ1-2; D call uncertain. CDR1 GTSNPN and CDR2 SVGIG come from the germline V gene (reference sequence). V shed 3 bases and J shed 0 bases, with 8 bases lying between them. The CDR3 loop spans 13 amino acids. CDR3 sequence reads: CAWRRAANYGYTF. The CDR3 DNA reads TGTGCCTGGAGACGAGCAGCTAACTATGGCTACACCTTC.

The chain has TRBV29-1 and TRBJ2-7; perhaps TRBD1 as D (6 bases). Germline CDR1 and CDR2: SQVTM and ANQGSEA. The CDR3 loop spans 14 amino acids. V was shortened by 4 bases and J by 1 base, with 14 bases between the two germline ends. This chain's CDR3 is CSVGGLTGSYEQYF. CDR3 nucleotides: TGCAGCGTTGGGGGTTTGACAGGTTCCTACGAGCAGTACTTC.

The chain links TRBV5-6 to TRBJ2-2, with D hard to call. The V end lost 6 bases, the J end lost 4 bases, and 10 bases lay between the germline ends. Germline V gives CDR1 SGHDT, CDR2 YYEEEE. The CDR3 extends over 13 amino acids. The CDR3 reads CASTGLPTGELFF. The CDR3 DNA reads as TGTGCCAGCACCGGGCTCCCCACCGGGGAGCTGTTTTTT.

This clone was observed a handful of times. CDR3 amino acids: CASSTLQGGNEQFF. Here the CDR3 DNA reads TGTGCCAGCAGTACCTTACAGGGGGGCAATGAGCAGTTCTTC. The V and J genes are TRBV2 and TRBJ2-1, with 8 nucleotides matching TRBD1. The V and J ends lost 5 bases and 6 bases, in that order; junction bases with no gene match: 6. CDR3 size: 14 residues. Germline CDR1 SNHLY, CDR2 FYNNEI.

This clone was detected only a few times. The J gene is TRBJ2-3, the V gene TRBV30; D is unclear. The CDR3 is made up of 14 amino acids. Trimming shortened V by 3 bases and J by 0 bases, and 10 bases separated the two germline ends. From germline, CDR1 is GTSNPN and CDR2 SVGIG (reference sequence). The DNA of the CDR3 is TGTGCCTGGAGAAGTACACGTAGCACAGATACGCAGTATTTT. Translated, it gives CAWRSTRSTDTQYF.

V and J are TRBV5-4 and TRBJ2-3; TRBD2 aligns across 9 bases. CDR3 size: 17 residues. V dropped 4 bases and J dropped 2; count of bases not matched to a gene: 11. In germline, CDR1 is SGHNT, CDR2 YYREEE (reference sequence). The DNA of the CDR3 is TGTGCCAGCAGCACAAAAGCGGGGGGCTTCAACACAGATACGCAGTATTTT. Protein sequence: CASSTKAGGFNTDTQYF.

The chain employs TRBV29-1 and TRBJ2-7; weak D call: TRBD1 (5 bases). The CDR3 is made up of 12 amino acids. Germline V gives CDR1 SQVTM, CDR2 ANQGSEA. V lost 2 bases, J lost 11 bases, and 16 bases lay in between. CDR3 residues: CSVERSGEGEYF. CDR3 in DNA: TGCAGCGTTGAAAGGTCAGGAGAAGGGGAGTACTTC.

The chain carries TRBV2 and TRBJ2-3; 8 nucleotides agree with TRBD2. Trimming took 1 base from V and 2 from J; bases not matched to a gene: 2. The CDR3 sequence is 15 residues long. CDR1 and CDR2 (germline): SNHLY, FYNNEI. The chain's CDR3 is CASSEGSGVTDTQYF. CDR3 nucleotide sequence: TGTGCCAGCAGTGAAGGTAGCGGGGTCACAGATACGCAGTATTTT.

The chain recombines TRBV2 with TRBJ2-3, with TRBD1 matching 10 bases. The CDR3 is 13 amino acids. Germline V CDR1 and CDR2: SNHLY, FYNNEI. V gave up 10 bases and J gave up 4 bases; unmatched junction bases: 5. The CDR3 reads CATGDRGADTQYF. In DNA, the CDR3 is TGTGCCACCGGGGACAGGGGTGCAGATACGCAGTATTTT. Drawing the rest from reference TRBV2 and TRBJ2-3, the complete variable domain is EPEVTQTPSHQVTQMGQEVILRCVPISNHLYFYWYRQILGQKVEFLVSFYNNEISEKSEIFDDQFSVERPDGSNFTLKIRSTKLEDSAMYFCATGDRGADTQYFGPGTRLTVL.

This clone was found a few times. The chain is built from TRBV29-1 and TRBJ2-3; a possible D gene is TRBD1 (5 bases). This CDR3 region has 14 residues. Per the germline V gene, CDR1 is SQVTM and CDR2 is ANQGSEA. Trimming pared 3 bases from V and 2 bases from J, leaving 12 bases between. DNA for the CDR3: TGCAGCGTTGACGCAGGGTCGACCACAGATACGCAGTATTTT. It specifies CSVDAGSTTDTQYF.

In nucleotides, the CDR3 is TGTGCCAGCAGTGAGTGGACAGGGGGAAACCAGCCCCAGCATTTT. Translating gives CASSEWTGGNQPQHF. The chain is built from TRBV2 and TRBJ1-5; 10 bases map to TRBD1. V lost 3 bases to trimming and J lost 7 bases; unmatched junction nucleotides: 6. CDR3 length: 15 residues. Germline-derived CDR1 and CDR2 are SNHLY and FYNNEI.